Presented here are 3 T cell receptor beta chains from one specimen sequenced in a study of human T cells and chemical hapten exposure. MiXCR, run by TCRdb on the RACE reads, gives a single entry per CDR3 protein. The sample holds around 360,000 distinct CDR3 sequences; around 6% are singletons and the top ten take less than 6.5%. Described time point: patch test 2, 6 weeks after DPC sensitization. Treatment: therapeutic diphenylcyclopropenone sensitization with weekly scalp DPC. Here the sequenced sample was whole blood, taken in connection with sensitization to the hapten diphenylcyclopropenone (DPC). These receptors were collected from a woman younger than 30 with alopecia areata. Some clones in this sample may be carry-over from other donors' samples.

This chain links TRBV20-1 with TRBJ1-2, with D unclear. The germline V gene encodes CDR1 DFQATT and CDR2 SNEGSKA (reference sequence). The CDR3 extends over 13 amino acids. V lost 1 base to trimming and J lost 2 bases, with 8 bases between them. The CDR3 bases are TGCAGTGCTAGAGGGCAGGACAACTATGGCTACACCTTC. Its translation is CSARGQDNYGYTF.

This clonotype was counted only a few times. This sequence joins TRBV5-1 and TRBJ2-7, with TRBD1 matching 10 bases. The CDR3 totals 12 residues. The germline gives CDR1 SGHRS, CDR2 YFSETQ. V shed 8 bases and J 3 bases; nucleotides not matched to a gene: 2. The CDR3: CASGTGDYEQYF. CDR3 DNA: TGCGCCAGTGGGACAGGGGACTACGAGCAGTACTTC.

This sequence joins TRBV6-2 or TRBV6-3 and TRBJ2-5; 9 bases are a match to TRBD1. Trimming took 10 bases from V and 5 from J; bases not matched to a gene: 14. Germline CDR1 reads MNHEY; CDR2 reads SVGEGT. The CDR3 contains 15 residues. The CDR3, as DNA: TGTGCCACCACGCGCGGGACAGGGACGGGGGAGACCCAGTACTTC. Protein: CATTRGTGTGETQYF.